These 25 T cell receptor beta chains originate from one sample sequenced in a study of T cell responses to AZD1222 COVID-19 vaccine. Generated by immunoSEQ multiplex PCR, the TCRdb table keeps only in-frame clones and is missing some. The sample consists of roughly 100,000 clones, more than 85% of them appearing once. The sequenced sample was peripheral blood, obtained on day 0 of AZD1222 vaccination. These receptors were taken from an adult in good health.

This chain links TRBV6-5 with TRBJ2-7, with 7 bases fitting TRBD1. The CDR3 is 13 amino acids. The J segment lost 1 base and the V segment lost 6 bases, leaving 3 bases of the junction unmatched. Germline loops: CDR1 MNHEY, CDR2 SVGAGI. CDR3: CASRTGFSYEQYF. In nucleotides, the CDR3 is TGTGCCAGCAGGACAGGGTTTTCCTACGAGCAGTACTTC.

The gene calls are TRBV3-1 (or the pseudogene TRBV3-2) and TRBJ2-7; 7 bases are shared with TRBD2. The CDR3 has 17 amino acids. Per germline, CDR1 LGHDT and CDR2 YNNKEL (reference sequence). V was pared by 2 bases and J by 4 bases, with 14 bases of the junction left unmatched. CDR3 sequence: CASSQPRASGAGYEQYF. The CDR3 DNA sequence: TGTGCCAGCAGCCAACCTCGGGCTAGCGGAGCTGGATACGAGCAGTACTTC.

This chain joins TRBV6-2 or TRBV6-3 and TRBJ1-1; 12 bases are a match to TRBD1. CDR3 size: 15 residues. V was pared by 6 bases and J by 10 bases, with 12 bases of the junction left unmatched. Germline loops: CDR1 MNHEY, CDR2 SVGEGT. In DNA form, the CDR3 reads TGTGCCAGCAGCATCCCGCCGGGACAGGGGGCCCGAGCTTTCTTT. It specifies CASSIPPGQGARAFF.

The sample holds a few counts of this clone. The V and J genes are TRBV23-1 and TRBJ2-7; D call uncertain. TRBV23-1 is an ORF, and what it does is uncertain. Trimming took off 0 bases at V and 0 bases at J, with 6 bases between the two ends. This CDR3 comprises 14 residues. Here the CDR3 DNA reads TGCGCCAGCAGTCAATCAAATCTCTCCTACGAGCAGTACTTC. Its translation is CASSQSNLSYEQYF.

The rearrangement links TRBV3-1 (or the pseudogene TRBV3-2) to TRBJ2-7; 11 nucleotides agree with TRBD1. This CDR3 has 15 residues. From germline, CDR1 is LGHDT and CDR2 YNNKEL (reference sequence). J gave up 3 bases and V 1 base, and 2 bases lay outside the gene matches. CDR3 coding DNA: TGTGCCAGCAGCCAAGGGGGGACAGGGGGCTACGAGCAGTACTTC. Encoded protein: CASSQGGTGGYEQYF.

This chain uses TRBV6-5 with TRBJ1-4; 7 positions match TRBD1. V lost 6 bases and J lost 0; bases outside the gene matches: 4. The CDR3 covers 15 residues. The germline CDR1 and CDR2 sequences are MNHEY and SVGAGI. Here the CDR3 reads CASSRDSPTNEKLFF. The CDR3 bases are TGTGCCAGCAGCCGGGACAGCCCAACTAATGAAAAACTGTTTTTT.

The genes are TRBV3-1 (or the pseudogene TRBV3-2) and TRBJ2-3, with 7 nucleotides matching TRBD1. The CDR3 runs 20 residues. Germline CDR1 reads LGHDT; CDR2 reads YNNKEL (reference sequence). J was trimmed by 0 bases and V by 2 bases; bases with no gene match: 17. CDR3: CASSQYHAPPGGISTDTQYF. CDR3 nucleotide sequence: TGTGCCAGCAGCCAATATCACGCCCCTCCAGGGGGAATTAGCACAGATACGCAGTATTTT.

This sequence joins TRBV27 and TRBJ1-1; the D is unclear. This CDR3 spans 13 amino acids. Trimming pared 3 bases from V and 11 bases from J, leaving 16 bases between. Germline V gene lookup returns CDR1 MNHEY and CDR2 SMNVEV (reference sequence). CDR3 nucleotide sequence: TGTGCCAGCAGTTTGAAACTTTTATCGAGGGCTTTCTTT. It codes for CASSLKLLSRAFF.

V gene TRBV7-8 combines with J gene TRBJ2-7; 12 bases are shared with TRBD2. Trimming cost V 5 bases and J 4 bases; bases outside gene matches: 6. CDR1 and CDR2 from the germline V gene are SGHVS and FQNEAQ. CDR3 length: 15 amino acids. The CDR3 loop reads CASSGLAGRGYEQYF. The CDR3 coding sequence is TGTGCCAGCAGCGGACTAGCGGGGAGAGGGTACGAGCAGTACTTC.

The chain has TRBV6-5 and TRBJ2-1; 7 nucleotides line up with TRBD2. Unmatched junction bases numbered 6, after V lost 5 bases and J lost 8 bases. This CDR3 contains 13 residues. Germline assignment: CDR1 MNHEY and CDR2 SVGAGI. The CDR3 DNA reads as TGTGCCAGCAGTACCGGACTAGATTATGAGCAGTTCTTC. Its protein is CASSTGLDYEQFF.

This clone was seen a handful of times. This chain links TRBV2 with TRBJ1-3; D is uncertain. The CDR3 is 14 amino acids. Germline V gene sequence: CDR1 SNHLY, CDR2 FYNNEI. Trimming shortened V by 6 bases and J by 1 base, and 10 bases separated the two germline ends. CDR3 protein: CASSQDGSGNTIYF. The CDR3 region has the DNA TGTGCCAGCAGCCAAGACGGTTCTGGAAACACCATATATTTT.

The chain is built from TRBV5-6 and TRBJ2-3; D ambiguous. The germline gives CDR1 SGHDT, CDR2 YYEEEE. The V end lost 2 bases, the J end lost 1 base, and 5 bases lay between the germline ends. This CDR3 is 13 amino acids long. The CDR3 protein is CASSFSGTDTQYF. The CDR3 DNA sequence: TGTGCCAGCAGCTTCTCGGGCACAGATACGCAGTATTTT.

The chain links TRBV21-1 to TRBJ2-7; the table gives TRBD2 as D, unverified against the DNA. TRBV21-1 has pseudogene status. This CDR3 has 16 residues. The CDR3 spells CASSKGRAGLSYEQYF. The CDR3 nucleotides read TGTGCCAGCAGCAAAGGAAGAGCGGGACTATCCTACGAGCAGTACTTC.

The rearrangement joins TRBV19 to TRBJ1-2; D remains unclear. The CDR3 loop spans 15 amino acids. Trimming stripped 0 bases from V and 0 bases from J, with 8 bases between. The germline gives CDR1 LNHDA, CDR2 SQIVND (reference sequence). The CDR3 coding sequence is TGTGCCAGTAGTATAGATCGCAGTCCTAACTATGGCTACACCTTC. Its protein product is CASSIDRSPNYGYTF. The variable domain in full, with the rest retrieved from reference TRBV19 and TRBJ1-2, is DGGITQSPKYLFRKEGQNVTLSCEQNLNHDAMYWYRQDPGQGLRLIYYSQIVNDFQKGDIAEGYSVSREKKESFPLTVTSAQKNPTAFYLCASSIDRSPNYGYTFGSGTRLTVV.

CDR3: CASSTTGRSYNSPLHF. The CDR3 nucleotides read TGTGCCAGTAGTACCACAGGGCGCTCCTATAATTCACCCCTCCACTTT. This rearrangement joins TRBV19 to TRBJ1-6; D is perhaps TRBD1 (6 bases). This CDR3 region has 16 residues. Germline CDR1 LNHDA, CDR2 SQIVND (reference sequence). The V gene lost 4 bases and the J gene lost 0 bases, with 10 bases spanning the gap.

Comment on this clone: Because the CDR3's place on the DNA is in doubt, the DNA is left out and the CDR3 is given as listed by TCRdb. The chain is built from TRBV19 and TRBJ2-3. The CDR3 length equals 14 residues, ends included. CDR1 LNHDA and CDR2 SQIVND come from the germline V gene (reference sequence). CDR3 protein: CASSRAGPTDTQYF.

The chain carries TRBV7-9 and TRBJ2-7; D uncertain. V dropped 5 bases and J dropped 0 bases, with 14 bases sitting between them. Germline loops: CDR1 SEHNR, CDR2 FQNEAQ (reference sequence). The CDR3 sequence is 15 residues long. Here the CDR3 reads CASSRPERSSYEQYF. The CDR3 DNA sequence: TGTGCCAGCAGCCGCCCGGAAAGGAGCTCCTACGAGCAGTACTTC.

The chain has TRBV5-1 and TRBJ2-2; 8 positions agree with TRBD2. From germline, CDR1 is SGHRS and CDR2 YFSETQ. There are 17 residues in the CDR3. With V trimmed by 1 base and J by 3 bases, 8 bases remained unmatched. The CDR3: CASSLSGGGPDTGELFF. CDR3 in DNA: TGCGCCAGCAGCTTGTCGGGAGGGGGGCCGGACACCGGGGAGCTGTTTTTT.

The V and J genes are TRBV3-1 (or the pseudogene TRBV3-2) and TRBJ1-1; D gene uncertain. Trimming stripped 4 bases from V and 7 bases from J, with 7 bases between. Germline CDR1 reads LGHDT; CDR2 reads YNNKEL (reference sequence). The length of the CDR3 is 11 residues. The CDR3 sequence: CASSPGVEAFF. CDR3 DNA: TGTGCCAGCAGCCCGGGTGTTGAAGCTTTCTTT.

The rearrangement links TRBV6-5 to TRBJ1-6; tentatively, D is TRBD1 (6 bases). CDR1 is MNHEY, CDR2 SVGAGI, per germline. The CDR3 totals 14 residues. The ends were cut back, 2 bases at V and 11 bases at J, with 13 bases in the middle. The CDR3 is CASSYGGGGPPLHF. Written as DNA, the CDR3 is TGTGCCAGCAGTTACGGTGGAGGGGGTCCACCCCTCCACTTT.

This chain uses TRBV5-1 with TRBJ1-4, with 12 nucleotides matching TRBD1. Germline lookup yields CDR1 SGHRS and CDR2 YFSETQ. The CDR3 has 14 amino acids. V was clipped by 3 bases and J by 8 bases; unmatched bases: 2. This chain's CDR3 is CASSSGTGGEKLFF. For the CDR3, the DNA is TGCGCCAGCAGCTCAGGGACAGGGGGCGAAAAACTGTTTTTT.

The rearrangement joins TRBV5-1 to TRBJ2-1, with a tentative D call TRBD2 (5 bases). Germline V lookup: CDR1 SGHRS, CDR2 YFSETQ. The CDR3 extends over 15 amino acids. With 4 bases removed from V and 8 bases from J, the gap between germline ends came to 19 bases. Here the CDR3 reads CASSPDLGSWDEQFF. The CDR3 DNA is TGCGCCAGCAGCCCCGACCTAGGGAGCTGGGATGAGCAGTTCTTC. Combining the CDR3 with reference TRBV5-1 and TRBJ2-1 gives the whole variable domain KAGVTQTPRYLIKTRGQQVTLSCSPISGHRSVSWYQQTPGQGLQFLFEYFSETQRNKGNFPGRFSGRQFSNSRSEMNVSTLELGDSALYLCASSPDLGSWDEQFFGPGTRLTVL.

This clone has just a few counts. The rearrangement joins TRBV7-9 to TRBJ2-5; tentative D call: TRBD1 (6 bases). Per the germline V gene, CDR1 is SEHNR and CDR2 is FQNEAQ (reference sequence). The CDR3 is 15 amino acids. The V end lost 4 bases, the J end lost 1 base, and 13 bases lay between the germline ends. The CDR3 sequence: CASSSRQARQETQYF. CDR3 nucleotides: TGTGCCAGCAGCTCCCGACAGGCCCGCCAAGAGACCCAGTACTTC.

The genes are TRBV6-5 and TRBJ1-1, with D possibly TRBD1 on 6 matching bases. The CDR3 has 13 amino acids. Trimming left V 6 bases short and J 1 base short, with 9 bases between. The germline gives CDR1 MNHEY, CDR2 SVGAGI. The DNA of the CDR3 is TGTGCCAGCAGGAACAGGGAGAACACTGAAGCTTTCTTT. It translates to CASRNRENTEAFF.

This chain joins TRBV2 and TRBJ1-1; 8 positions match TRBD1. Germline trimming cut 7 bases from V and 4 bases from J; bases unmatched to any gene: 5. The germline V gene has CDR1 SNHLY and CDR2 FYNNEI. CDR3 length: 13 amino acids. CDR3 amino acids: CASTTQGATEAFF. The CDR3 DNA is TGTGCCAGCACCACTCAGGGGGCCACTGAAGCTTTCTTT.